This entry lists 8 T cell receptor beta chains sequenced from one sample in a study of T cell repertoires in aging, cancer and after chemotherapy. Amplification of TCR beta used genomic DNA extracted from peripheral blood. Rearranged V-D-J TRB sequences were amplified with a mixed TRB-A/B primer pool. TCRdb fed the multiplex PCR reads into MiXCR, producing one record per CDR3 protein. The sample contains about 3,500 distinct CDR3 sequences, 38% of which appear only once. Sequences were obtained from blood. The receptors here all came from a human donor in good health.

V gene TRBV6-1 combines with J gene TRBJ2-3; possibly TRBD1 or TRBD2 for D (5 bases each). This CDR3 spans 15 amino acids. CDR1 is MNHNS and CDR2 is SASEGT in the germline V gene. V shed 7 bases and J shed 3 bases, with 17 bases lying between them. The CDR3 DNA reads TGTGCCAGCACCCCTCGGGGCAGGACTACAGATACGCAGTATTTT. Its translation: CASTPRGRTTDTQYF.

The DNA for the CDR3 is TGTGCCAGCAGTTTAGGCGTACTCACCGGGGAGCTGTTTTTT. It codes for CASSLGVLTGELFF. V usage is TRBV28 and J usage is TRBJ2-2, with D hard to call. The CDR3 consists of 14 residues. Germline V gene lookup returns CDR1 MDHEN and CDR2 SYDVKM. V gave up 2 bases and J gave up 4 bases, with 8 bases separating them.

There are a few counts of this clonotype. The V and J genes are TRBV4-3 and TRBJ1-6; 8 bases are a match to TRBD1. Germline V gene sequence: CDR1 LGHNA, CDR2 YSLEER. The CDR3 runs 16 residues. V gave up 3 bases and J gave up 6 bases; unmatched junction bases: 7. CDR3 sequence (DNA): TGCGCCAGCAGCCAGTCCCAGGGGGCATTTAATTCACCCCTCCACTTT. Protein sequence: CASSQSQGAFNSPLHF.

This clonotype is judged medium-sized (0.01 to 0.1%). This chain uses TRBV6-1 with TRBJ1-5, with D maybe TRBD1 (5 bases). Germline V lookup: CDR1 MNHNS, CDR2 SASEGT. This CDR3 spans 15 amino acids. V was clipped by 5 bases and J by 2 bases, with 13 bases between them. CDR3 sequence: CASSTRQRGNQPQHF. DNA for the CDR3: TGTGCCAGCAGTACCCGACAGAGGGGCAATCAGCCCCAGCATTTT.

For this clonotype: A much larger clone lies one base from this, so it may be a read error. The chain links TRBV11-1 to TRBJ2-5, with a weak D call TRBD2 (5 bases). Germline V gives CDR1 SGHAT, CDR2 FQDESV (reference sequence). The CDR3 is 11 amino acids. Trimming left V 5 bases short and J 7 bases short, with 8 bases between. CDR3 nucleotide sequence: TGTGCCAGCAGCCTTGAGGGGACCCAGTACTTC. Its translation: CASSLEGTQYF.

The chain links TRBV12-3 or TRBV12-4 to TRBJ1-2, with D hard to call. Trimming took off 0 bases at V and 4 bases at J, with 18 bases between the two ends. This CDR3 has 17 amino acids. The chain's CDR3 is CASSLALKGRTGYGYTF. The CDR3, as DNA: TGTGCCAGCAGTTTAGCGCTCAAGGGCCGGACGGGCTATGGCTACACCTTC.

V and J are TRBV6-1 and TRBJ2-1; D remains unclear. V was pared by 10 bases and J by 6 bases, with 10 bases between. The V gene's germline CDR1 is MNHNS and CDR2 SASEGT. The CDR3 has 11 residues. The CDR3 DNA reads as TGTGCCACCCTACCCCTCAATGAGCAGTTCTTC. This encodes CATLPLNEQFF.

J is TRBJ1-1 and V is TRBV7-6; tentative D call: TRBD1 (5 bases). The V and J ends lost 5 bases and 11 bases respectively, with 21 bases between them. Germline loops: CDR1 SGHVS, CDR2 FNYEAQ. The CDR3 totals 14 residues. In DNA, the CDR3 is TGTGCCAGCAGCATACCGCGGGACGGTGCAGATGCTTTCTTT. Translating gives CASSIPRDGADAFF. The entire variable domain, with the rest obtained from reference TRBV7-6 and TRBJ1-1, is as follows: GAGVSQSPRYKVTKRGQDVALRCDPISGHVSLYWYRQALGQGPEFLTYFNYEAQQDKSGLPNDRFSAERPEGSISTLTIQRTEQRDSAMYRCASSIPRDGADAFFGQGTRLTVV.